The following is a T cell receptor beta chain sequence with its context. Its cognate antigen has yet to be identified. There are no base qualities to consult, and no much larger clone falls within one base. V is reduced by 5 bases and J by 0 bases, leaving a spacing of 10 bases between them. The germline V gene specifies KGHSH as CDR1 and LQKENI as CDR2. The CDR3 covers 15 residues, taking in both the cysteine and the phenylalanine. Just the 45-base CDR3 DNA is kept, in frame starting at base 1. This specimen belongs to a study of PD-1 blockade in classical Hodgkin lymphoma (dated by TCRdb to about 2020). Regarding the study in general: Nivolumab dosing was 3 mg/kg intravenously every 2 weeks, continuing until either disease progression or unacceptable toxicity. The study used TCR beta sequencing and CyTOF to define a peripheral blood immune signature of response to PD-1 blockade in classical Hodgkin lymphoma. The investigation overall reported the following: Baseline diversity similar to that of newly diagnosed patients was observed in trial patients achieving complete response, whereas significantly lower diversity was observed in partial responders and progressors. Baseline TCR diversity was reported as lower in newly diagnosed patients than in healthy donors, and lower still in relapsed/refractory patients. By C4D1, a significant rise was seen in CD4+ TCR diversity but not in CD8+ TCR diversity (p=0.0027 vs p=0.16), and the rise was most apparent among complete responders (p=0.02). Only a single clinical trial cohort was studied, and what caused the repertoire differences, possibly disease activity or prior therapy, remained undefined. Diversity was lower in patients who began nivolumab less than 1 year after ASCT, so these patients were left out of later analyses to avoid confounding by immune reconstitution.

The time point label of this sample denotes: cycle 4 day 1 (C4D1), after less than 7 weeks of nivolumab. Every trial patient had relapsed after autologous stem cell transplantation, and cohorts A, B and C differed in prior brentuximab vedotin exposure. The trial cohort included roughly 60 patients with relapsed/refractory classical Hodgkin lymphoma, and each patient had a best overall response of complete response, partial response or progressive disease. Single-agent nivolumab was administered to trial patients in the multi-cohort phase II CheckMate 205 trial. Best overall response was determined by an independent review committee according to the 2007 International Working Group response criteria. Trial PBMCs were collected immediately before nivolumab initiation (C1D1) and during therapy at cycle 2 day 1 and cycle 4 day 1. Peripheral blood was collected in 8 mL Vacutainer Cell Preparation Tubes, from which PBMCs were isolated by centrifugation and then cryopreserved.

The Qiagen DNeasy kit was used to extract genomic DNA from unsorted PBMCs and from the negatively selected CD4+ and CD8+ fractions. Amplification of TCR beta CDR3 regions was done by immunoSEQ multiplex PCR with primers that anneal to V and J segments. A synthetic immune receptor repertoire was used to minimize amplification bias, and remaining bias was computationally removed after sequencing. For the original study's pipeline: Custom Python scripts were used to quantify repertoire diversity as the Shannon entropy index. The unsorted, CD4+ and CD8+ repertoires were each analyzed separately, with the exception of combined analyses, where CD4+ and CD8+ sequences were merged in silico. Clonal expansion was defined as a frequency increase of at least 2-fold after treatment compared with C1D1, and clones undetected at baseline were assigned a pseudocount of 0.5. Clones with 0 or 1 copy at C1D1 were classified as singleton clones, and clones with 2 or more copies were classified as non-singleton clones. By matching protein sequences in sorted samples from the same patient, clones expanded in unsorted samples were annotated as CD4+, CD8+ or unknown. Diversity changes from C1D1 to C4D1 were tested in paired samples using Wilcoxon tests. TCRdb took over this immuneACCESS table, retaining in-frame rearrangements with V and J assigned. Such tables are incomplete; in checked studies, under half of the missing clones stem from an unresolved V gene, and the remainder is unexplained. The V and J calls and clone size were taken over from that table, and D and trimming were inferred from the DNA. The sample yields more than 30,000 clones; 77% were counted once. The ten largest clones capture 9.8% of the sample.

The clonotype comes from a human donor with classical Hodgkin lymphoma. This chain joins TRBV18 to TRBJ2-2, with TRBD2 as a weak D call on 6 bases. Sequenced material: peripheral blood mononuclear cells (PBMCs), taken before the fourth cycle of nivolumab. The DNA is as follows: TGTGCCAGCTCAGCCGGGGGACCGAACACCGGGGAGCTGTTTTTT. This is translated as CASSAGGPNTGELFF.